This entry concerns a single TCR beta chain. Together with a sample-barcoded 5' primer, a J-beta primer mix was included in a second PCR lasting roughly 6 to 12 cycles. TCRdb reanalysed the 5' RACE reads using MiXCR and keeps one entry per CDR3 protein. The table records some 1 million distinct CDR3 sequences, 40% to 45% of them present only once. J was trimmed by 2 bases and V by 5 bases; bases with no gene match: 5. The CDR3 is 16 amino acids. The germline CDR1 and CDR2 sequences are MGHDK and SYGVNS. The record originates from a study of blood T cells in healthy people across ages. The receptor comes from a woman aged 55-75 years in good health. This chain connects TRBV25-1 to TRBJ2-5; the match to TRBD2 covers 13 bases. The sequenced material came from blood. The CDR3 DNA reads as TGTGCCAGCAGTCCCGGGACTAGCGGGACGCAAGAGACCCAGTACTTC. Translated: CASSPGTSGTQETQYF.